This T cell receptor beta chain was recorded in a study of blood T cell repertoires in COVID-19. Study-level information: Sites across the United States, Italy and Spain contributed samples from acute and convalescent COVID-19. In each case, the material was cDNA or gDNA derived from T cells, B-cell-depleted T cells, or PBMCs.

Between the trimmed V and J ends, which lost 2 bases and 7 bases, there was a span of 14 bases. Germline CDR1 SNHLY, CDR2 FYNNEI. There are 14 residues in the CDR3. Original data processing: Amplification of reference gene primers was used by the study to estimate nucleated cell counts. Assay used: immunoSEQ multiplex PCR; TCRdb lists only in-frame clones, some missing. The D gene and trimming were derived from the DNA, and the V and J assignments and clone size from that table. The sample lists around 700,000 clones; approximately 90% were seen once. Sequencing was done on a sample of peripheral blood. The sequence derives from a woman between 18 and 30 years old with acute or convalescent COVID-19. The V and J genes are TRBV2 and TRBJ1-2; TRBD1 might be the D (6 bases). This chain's CDR3 is CASSESQIGGGYTF. As DNA, the CDR3 is TGTGCCAGCAGTGAAAGCCAGATAGGGGGTGGCTACACCTTC.